The rows below give T cell receptor beta chains drawn from one sample of a study of blood T cell repertoires in COVID-19. The repertoire was sequenced with immunoSEQ multiplex PCR; TCRdb's copy has only in-frame clones and lacks some. The repertoire consists of some 270,000 clones, with around 88% occurring once and the leading ten covering approximately 6%. The sequenced material came from peripheral blood. Receptors originate from an elderly woman with COVID-19, enrolled during active disease. The conserved cysteine and the conserved F or W are not part of the CDR3 here. Clone size, where shown, is once, few, many, or a class for clones that have expanded.

TRBV5-6 | . | ASSSGLGDEQF
TRBV7-9 | . | ASSSAGPGYT
TRBV9 | few | ASSSQRRGELF
TRBV14 | . | ASSPLGGVMNTEAF
TRBV5-4 | . | ASSQGQDGPSGANVLT
TRBV3-1/TRBV3-2 | . | ASRSRQNSPLH
TRBV5-4 | . | ASTWTGGNYGYT
TRBV6-2/TRBV6-3 | . | ASSYLNRDTYGYT
TRBV14 | . | ASSRYRGPTYNEQF
TRBV7-7 | . | ASSLSPNNEQF
TRBV29-1 | . | SVGGGNTEAF
TRBV6-5 | . | ASSYTSLTEQF
TRBV12-3/TRBV12-4 | . | ASSLQGRGYT
TRBV7-2 | . | ASSLSPRVDTEAF
TRBV2 | . | ASSLYGQPSQH
TRBV3-1/TRBV3-2 | once | ASSPSGTINTDTQY
TRBV11-3 | . | ASSLVGPSSYNEQF
TRBV5-4 | . | ASSLSGGTEAF
TRBV19 | . | ASNDRYNQPQH
TRBV19 | . | ASSLNTEAF
TRBV24-1 | once | ATSGTSGDSNEQF
TRBV5-1 | . | ASSLTGQGANEQY
TRBV9 | . | ASSRTSGVTGELF
TRBV24-1 | . | ATSDFKNTGELF
TRBV5-1 | . | ASSLVPSGGPPSTDTQY
TRBV7-2 | . | ASSSSGLYQETQY
TRBV19 | . | ASSISTDNYGYT
TRBV5-1 | . | ASSFRTGRTQETQY
TRBV5-4 | . | ASSSQGLGGGELF
TRBV5-6 | . | AAAAYIRLAQDTDTQY
TRBV10-2 | . | ASSGQGLTEKLF